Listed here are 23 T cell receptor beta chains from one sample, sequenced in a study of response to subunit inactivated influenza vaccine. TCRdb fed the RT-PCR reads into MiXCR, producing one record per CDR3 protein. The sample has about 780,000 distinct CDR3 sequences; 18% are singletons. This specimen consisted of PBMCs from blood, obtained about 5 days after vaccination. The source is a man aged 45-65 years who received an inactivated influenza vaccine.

The CDR3 is CSASLADREAVEQFF. DNA for the CDR3: TGCAGTGCTAGCCTAGCGGACAGGGAGGCTGTTGAGCAGTTCTTC. The V call is TRBV20-1, the J call TRBJ2-1; a possible D gene is TRBD1 (8 bases). The CDR3 length is 15 residues. Trimming removed 3 bases at V and 9 bases at J, with 21 bases between. Germline V CDR1 and CDR2: DFQATT, SNEGSKA (reference sequence).

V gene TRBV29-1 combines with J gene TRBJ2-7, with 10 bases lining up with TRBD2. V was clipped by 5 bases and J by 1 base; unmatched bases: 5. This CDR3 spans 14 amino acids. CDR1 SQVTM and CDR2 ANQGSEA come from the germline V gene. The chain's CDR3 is CSVNRLAGSYEQYF. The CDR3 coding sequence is TGCAGCGTTAATAGACTAGCGGGTTCCTACGAGCAGTACTTC.

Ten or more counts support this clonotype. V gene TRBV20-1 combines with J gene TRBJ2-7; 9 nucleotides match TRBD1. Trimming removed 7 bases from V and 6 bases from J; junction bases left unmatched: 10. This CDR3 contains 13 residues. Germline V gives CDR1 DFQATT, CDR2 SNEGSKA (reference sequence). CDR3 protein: CSGAGDRGTEQYF. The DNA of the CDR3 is TGCAGTGGAGCAGGAGACAGGGGGACCGAGCAGTACTTC.

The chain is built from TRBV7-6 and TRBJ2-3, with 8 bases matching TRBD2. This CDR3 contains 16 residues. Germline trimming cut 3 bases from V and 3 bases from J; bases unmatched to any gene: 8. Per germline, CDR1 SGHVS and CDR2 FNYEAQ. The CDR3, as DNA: TGTGCCAGCAGCTTCTCCCGTGGCGGGAGGACAGATACGCAGTATTTT. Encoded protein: CASSFSRGGRTDTQYF.

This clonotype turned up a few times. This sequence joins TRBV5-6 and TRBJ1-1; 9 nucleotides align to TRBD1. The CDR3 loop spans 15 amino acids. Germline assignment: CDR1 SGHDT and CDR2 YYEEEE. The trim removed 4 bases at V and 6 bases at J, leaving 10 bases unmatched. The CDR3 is CASSDPRDRVAEAFF. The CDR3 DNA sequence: TGTGCCAGCAGCGATCCCCGGGACAGGGTTGCTGAAGCTTTCTTT.

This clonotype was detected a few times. This CDR3 is CSANRDAWNEQFF. As DNA, the CDR3 is TGCAGTGCCAACCGGGACGCCTGGAATGAGCAGTTCTTC. V and J are TRBV20-1 and TRBJ2-1; D assignment may be TRBD1 or TRBD2 (5 bases each). Germline loops: CDR1 DFQATT, CDR2 SNEGSKA (reference sequence). Trimming cost V 6 bases and J 7 bases, with 16 bases left between them. The CDR3 totals 13 residues.

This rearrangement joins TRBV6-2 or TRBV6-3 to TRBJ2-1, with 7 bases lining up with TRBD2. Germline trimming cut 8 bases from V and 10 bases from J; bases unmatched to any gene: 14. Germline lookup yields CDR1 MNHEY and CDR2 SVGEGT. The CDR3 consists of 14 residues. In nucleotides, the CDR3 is TGTGCCAGCGACCGGAGCGGGGCGTTTAGGGAGCAGTTCTTC. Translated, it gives CASDRSGAFREQFF.

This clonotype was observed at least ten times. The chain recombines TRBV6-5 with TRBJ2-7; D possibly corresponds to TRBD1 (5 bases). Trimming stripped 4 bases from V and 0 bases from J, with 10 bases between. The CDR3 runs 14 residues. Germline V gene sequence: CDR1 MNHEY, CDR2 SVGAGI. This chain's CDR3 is CASSSGISSYEQYF. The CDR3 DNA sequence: TGTGCCAGCAGTTCAGGGATAAGCTCCTACGAGCAGTACTTC.

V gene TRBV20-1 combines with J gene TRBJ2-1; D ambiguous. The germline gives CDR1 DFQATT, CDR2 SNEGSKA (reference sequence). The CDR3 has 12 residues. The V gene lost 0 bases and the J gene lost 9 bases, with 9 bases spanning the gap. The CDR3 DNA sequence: TGCAGTGCTAGAGAACAGACAAGTGAGCAGTTCTTC. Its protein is CSAREQTSEQFF.

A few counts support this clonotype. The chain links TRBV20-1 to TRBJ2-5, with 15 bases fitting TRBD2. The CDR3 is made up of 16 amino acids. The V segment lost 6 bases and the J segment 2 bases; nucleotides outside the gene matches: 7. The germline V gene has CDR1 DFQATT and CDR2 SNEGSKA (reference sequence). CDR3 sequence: CSATGTSGGFQETQYF. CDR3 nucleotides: TGCAGTGCAACCGGGACTAGCGGGGGGTTTCAAGAGACCCAGTACTTC.

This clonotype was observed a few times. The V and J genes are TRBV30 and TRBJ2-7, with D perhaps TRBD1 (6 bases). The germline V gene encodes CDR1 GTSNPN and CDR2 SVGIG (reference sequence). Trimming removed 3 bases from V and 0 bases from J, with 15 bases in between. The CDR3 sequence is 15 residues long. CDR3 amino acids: CAWSVIGDNSYEQYF. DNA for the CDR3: TGTGCCTGGAGCGTAATCGGGGACAACTCCTACGAGCAGTACTTC.

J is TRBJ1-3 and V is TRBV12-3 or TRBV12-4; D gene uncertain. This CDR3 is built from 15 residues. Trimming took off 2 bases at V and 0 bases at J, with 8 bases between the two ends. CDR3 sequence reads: CASSLSADSGNTIYF. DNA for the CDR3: TGTGCCAGCAGTTTATCGGCTGACTCTGGAAACACCATATATTTT.

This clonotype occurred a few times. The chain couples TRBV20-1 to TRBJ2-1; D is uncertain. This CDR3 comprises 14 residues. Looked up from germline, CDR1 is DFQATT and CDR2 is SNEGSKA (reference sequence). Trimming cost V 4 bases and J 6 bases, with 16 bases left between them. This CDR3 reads CSAISAGNRNEQFF. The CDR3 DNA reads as TGCAGTGCTATTTCGGCAGGCAATCGCAATGAGCAGTTCTTC.

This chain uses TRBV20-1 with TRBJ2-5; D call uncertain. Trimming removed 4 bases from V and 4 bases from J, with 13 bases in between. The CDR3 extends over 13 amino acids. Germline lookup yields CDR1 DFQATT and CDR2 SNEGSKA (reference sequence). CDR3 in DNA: TGCAGTGCTATCCTGCCTGGGTTAGAGACCCAGTACTTC. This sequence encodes CSAILPGLETQYF.

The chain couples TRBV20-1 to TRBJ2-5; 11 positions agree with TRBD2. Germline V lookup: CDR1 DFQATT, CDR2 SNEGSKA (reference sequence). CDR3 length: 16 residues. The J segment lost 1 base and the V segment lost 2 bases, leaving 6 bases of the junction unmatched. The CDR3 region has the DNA TGCAGTGCTAGACCGACTAGCGGGGTTTTCCAAGAGACCCAGTACTTC. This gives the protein CSARPTSGVFQETQYF.

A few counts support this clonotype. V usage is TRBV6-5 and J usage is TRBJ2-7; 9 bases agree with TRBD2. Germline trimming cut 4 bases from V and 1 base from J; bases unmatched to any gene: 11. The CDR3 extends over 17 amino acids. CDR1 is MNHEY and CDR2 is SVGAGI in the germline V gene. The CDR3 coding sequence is TGTGCCAGCAGTTTAGGGGCCTTAGCGGGAGCTTCCTACGAGCAGTACTTC. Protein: CASSLGALAGASYEQYF.

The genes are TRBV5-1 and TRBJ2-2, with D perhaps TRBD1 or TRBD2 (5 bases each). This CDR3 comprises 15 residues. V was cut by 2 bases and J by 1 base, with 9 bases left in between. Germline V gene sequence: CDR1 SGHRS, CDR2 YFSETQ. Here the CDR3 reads CASSFRDGNTGELFF. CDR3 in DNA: TGCGCCAGCAGCTTCCGGGACGGGAACACCGGGGAGCTGTTTTTT.

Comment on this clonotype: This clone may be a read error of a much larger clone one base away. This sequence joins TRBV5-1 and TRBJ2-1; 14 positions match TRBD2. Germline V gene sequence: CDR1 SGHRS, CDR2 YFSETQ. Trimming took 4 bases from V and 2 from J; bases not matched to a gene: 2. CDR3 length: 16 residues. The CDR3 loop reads CASSKTSGRAYNEQFF. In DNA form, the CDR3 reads TGCGCCAGCAGCAAGACTAGCGGGAGGGCCTACAATGAGCAGTTCTTC.

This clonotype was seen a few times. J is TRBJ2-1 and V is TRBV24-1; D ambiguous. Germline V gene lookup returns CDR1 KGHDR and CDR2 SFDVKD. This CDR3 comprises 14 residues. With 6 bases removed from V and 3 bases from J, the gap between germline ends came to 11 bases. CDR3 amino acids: CATSSSRNYNEQFF. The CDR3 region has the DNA TGTGCCACCAGTTCAAGCAGAAACTACAATGAGCAGTTCTTC.

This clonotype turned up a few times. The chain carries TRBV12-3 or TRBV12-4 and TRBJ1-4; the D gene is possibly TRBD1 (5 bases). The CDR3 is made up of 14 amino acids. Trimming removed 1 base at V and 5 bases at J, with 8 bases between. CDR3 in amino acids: CASSLVEGNEKLFF. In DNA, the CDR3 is TGTGCCAGCAGTTTAGTTGAGGGGAATGAAAAACTGTTTTTT.

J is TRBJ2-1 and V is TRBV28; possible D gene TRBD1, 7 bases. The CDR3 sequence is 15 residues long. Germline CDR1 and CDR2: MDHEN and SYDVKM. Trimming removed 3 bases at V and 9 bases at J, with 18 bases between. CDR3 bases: TGTGCCAGCAGTTTTGTTGTCAGGGGGGCCAGTGAGCAGTTCTTC. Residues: CASSFVVRGASEQFF. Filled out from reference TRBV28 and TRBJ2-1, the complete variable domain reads DVKVTQSSRYLVKRTGEKVFLECVQDMDHENMFWYRQDPGLGLRLIYFSYDVKMKEKGDIPEGYSVSREKKERFSLILESASTNQTSMYLCASSFVVRGASEQFFGPGTRLTVL.

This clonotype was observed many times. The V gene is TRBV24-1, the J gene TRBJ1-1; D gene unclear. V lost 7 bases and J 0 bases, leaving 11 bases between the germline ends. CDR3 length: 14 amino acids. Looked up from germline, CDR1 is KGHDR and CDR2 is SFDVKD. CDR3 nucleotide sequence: TGTGCCACCAGAGAGGAAGGGATGAACACTGAAGCTTTCTTT. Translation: CATREEGMNTEAFF.

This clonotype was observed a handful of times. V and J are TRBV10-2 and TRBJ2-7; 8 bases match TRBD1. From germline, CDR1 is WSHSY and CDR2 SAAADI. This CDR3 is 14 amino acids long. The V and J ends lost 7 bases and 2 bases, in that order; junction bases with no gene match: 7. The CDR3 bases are TGCGCCAGCATCTCGGACAGGGAAACCTACGAGCAGTACTTC. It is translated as CASISDRETYEQYF.